These 25 T cell receptor beta chains share one sample of origin, sequenced in a study of PD-1 blockade in classical Hodgkin lymphoma. Regarding time point: cycle 4 day 1 (C4D1), after five to seven weeks of nivolumab. Every one of the patients relapsed after autologous stem cell transplantation (brentuximab vedotin exposure was variable). The data were produced by immunoSEQ multiplex PCR, yet TCRdb's version contains in-frame clones alone and is incomplete. The repertoire consists of around 50,000 clones, with roughly 80% occurring once and the leading ten covering approximately 12%. The material was peripheral blood mononuclear cells (PBMCs), obtained before the fourth cycle of nivolumab. The receptors here all came from a human donor with classical Hodgkin lymphoma.

This rearrangement joins TRBV10-3 to TRBJ2-3; D is perhaps TRBD1 (6 bases). Per the germline V gene, CDR1 is ENHRY and CDR2 is SYGVKD. This CDR3 is built from 13 residues. V was pared by 5 bases and J by 4 bases, with 10 bases between. For the CDR3, the DNA is TGTGCCATCAGTTTACAGGGAGCAGATACGCAGTATTTT. Translation gives CAISLQGADTQYF.

The chain combines TRBV7-9 with TRBJ1-3; no firm D call. The CDR3 spans 15 residues. Trimming removed 5 bases at V and 3 bases at J, with 14 bases between. Germline V gene lookup returns CDR1 SEHNR and CDR2 FQNEAQ (reference sequence). The CDR3: CASSAGEVGGNTIYF. Here the CDR3 DNA reads TGTGCCAGCAGCGCCGGGGAGGTGGGTGGAAACACCATATATTTT.

The gene calls are TRBV7-2 and TRBJ2-2; D not certain. CDR1 is SGHTA, CDR2 FQGNSA, per germline. The CDR3 runs 13 residues. The ends were cut back, 5 bases at V and 1 base at J, with 5 bases in the middle. Here the CDR3 reads CASSAENTGELFF. The CDR3 coding sequence is TGTGCCAGCAGCGCGGAGAACACCGGGGAGCTGTTTTTT.

The chain joins TRBV9 to TRBJ1-6; no clear D. Between the trimmed V and J ends, which lost 3 bases and 6 bases, there was a span of 4 bases. The germline gives CDR1 SGDLS, CDR2 YYNGEE. The CDR3 contains 12 residues. CDR3 coding DNA: TGTGCCAGCAGCGCCCGTAATTCACCCCTCCACTTT. Translating it yields CASSARNSPLHF.

This rearrangement joins TRBV28 to TRBJ1-3; unclear D gene. This CDR3 comprises 12 residues. Germline V gene data show CDR1 as MDHEN and CDR2 as SYDVKM. The V and J ends lost 6 bases and 8 bases respectively, with 11 bases between them. The DNA for the CDR3 is TGTGCCAGCAGCCCTGGGGTTTACACCATATATTTT. Amino acid sequence: CASSPGVYTIYF.

The V call is TRBV5-6, the J call TRBJ2-1; D not certain. The V end lost 6 bases, the J end lost 1 base, and 5 bases lay between the germline ends. This CDR3 is built from 12 residues. Germline V gene data show CDR1 as SGHDT and CDR2 as YYEEEE. CDR3 bases: TGTGCCAGCATGAGTTCCTACAATGAGCAGTTCTTC. This codes for CASMSSYNEQFF.

The CDR3: CASSYSALATQYF. The CDR3 DNA sequence: TGTGCCAGCAGTTACTCGGCCCTAGCTACGCAGTATTTT. The V and J genes are TRBV6-5 and TRBJ2-3, with D tentatively TRBD2 (5 bases). The V and J ends lost 0 bases and 8 bases respectively, with 9 bases between them. Germline CDR1 reads MNHEY; CDR2 reads SVGAGI. The CDR3 totals 13 residues.

The V call is TRBV30, the J call TRBJ2-1; TRBD2 matches at 14 bases. From germline, CDR1 is GTSNPN and CDR2 SVGIG (reference sequence). The length of the CDR3 is 15 residues. J gave up 8 bases and V 2 bases, and 5 bases lay outside the gene matches. In nucleotides, the CDR3 is TGTGCCTGGAGTTCGGGACTAGCGGGAGTAGATGAGCAGTTCTTC. It codes for CAWSSGLAGVDEQFF. Filled out from reference TRBV30 and TRBJ2-1, the complete variable domain reads SQTIHQWPATLVQPVGSPLSLECTVEGTSNPNLYWYRQAAGRGLQLLFYSVGIGQISSEVPQNLSASRPQDRQFILSSKKLLLSDSGFYLCAWSSGLAGVDEQFFGPGTRLTVL.

CDR3 bases: TGTGCCAGCAGTCATTTAGCGGGAGTTAGCAATGAGCAGTTCTTC. It codes for CASSHLAGVSNEQFF. The rearrangement links TRBV6-6 to TRBJ2-1; TRBD2 agrees at 9 bases. Germline V gives CDR1 MNHNY, CDR2 SVGAGI (reference sequence). The CDR3 is 15 residues long. Trimming at V came to 5 bases and at J to 6 bases, leaving 8 bases not matched to a gene.

This clone was seen more than once but under ten times. The chain is built from TRBV4-1 and TRBJ2-7; D not resolved. The CDR3 spans 15 residues. V was clipped by 4 bases and J by 5 bases, with 18 bases between them. Germline V gene data show CDR1 as MGHRA and CDR2 as YSYEKL. This CDR3 is CASSRGPRDGNEQYF. The CDR3 DNA sequence: TGCGCCAGCAGCCGTGGGCCCCGAGACGGCAACGAGCAGTACTTC.

The chain has TRBV28 and TRBJ2-3; 9 positions agree with TRBD2. CDR1 is MDHEN, CDR2 SYDVKM, per germline. Trimming at V came to 9 bases and at J to 1 base, leaving 2 bases not matched to a gene. The CDR3 length is 13 residues. The CDR3 loop is CASSGSGTDTQYF. In nucleotides, the CDR3 is TGTGCCAGTAGCGGGAGTGGCACAGATACGCAGTATTTT.

In its sample, this clone was seen many times. V is TRBV18 and J is TRBJ1-2, with 8 bases aligning to TRBD1. V gave up 2 bases and J gave up 2 bases; unmatched junction bases: 10. CDR1 KGHSH and CDR2 LQKENI come from the germline V gene. The CDR3 runs 17 residues. DNA of the CDR3: TGTGCCAGCTCACCAGAAACAGGGGGATCTACCAACTATGGCTACACCTTC. Translation gives CASSPETGGSTNYGYTF.

The rearrangement uses TRBV28 and TRBJ2-7; D is possibly TRBD1 or TRBD2 (5 bases each). V lost 5 bases and J lost 4, with 21 bases in between. Germline values: CDR1 MDHEN, CDR2 SYDVKM. The CDR3 extends over 16 amino acids. The CDR3, as DNA: TGTGCCAGCAGTCTACCCCCGGGGCCACTCAAATACGAGCAGTACTTC. Amino acids: CASSLPPGPLKYEQYF.

Many counts were recorded for this clone. V is TRBV9 and J is TRBJ2-1, with TRBD2 as a possible D gene (6 bases). Germline CDR1 SGDLS, CDR2 YYNGEE. V lost 0 bases and J 2 bases, leaving 12 bases between the germline ends. This CDR3 has 16 amino acids. The CDR3 is CASSVGGIGTYNEQFF. The CDR3 DNA follows: TGTGCCAGCAGCGTAGGCGGGATTGGGACCTACAATGAGCAGTTCTTC.

This sequence joins TRBV7-2 and TRBJ1-2, with D hard to call. The CDR3 loop spans 14 amino acids. From germline, CDR1 is SGHTA and CDR2 FQGNSA. V shed 4 bases and J shed 10 bases, with 19 bases lying between them. The CDR3 loop is CASSSNRATGDYTF. The CDR3 DNA sequence: TGTGCCAGCAGCTCCAACCGGGCCACCGGGGACTACACCTTC.

V usage is TRBV28 and J usage is TRBJ1-5; D is undetermined. The CDR3 covers 14 residues. V was shortened by 3 bases and J by 5 bases, with 11 bases between the two germline ends. Germline loops: CDR1 MDHEN, CDR2 SYDVKM. CDR3 nucleotides: TGTGCCAGCAGTTTTGGGCAGGTCCATCAGCCCCAGCATTTT. It translates to CASSFGQVHQPQHF.

The rearrangement links TRBV18 to TRBJ2-4; 7 positions agree with TRBD1. J lost 3 bases, V lost 3 bases, and 8 bases had no gene match. Germline CDR1 and CDR2: KGHSH and LQKENI. CDR3 length: 16 residues. CDR3 region: CASSPPGQPYKNIQYF. Written as DNA, the CDR3 is TGTGCCAGCTCACCGCCGGGACAGCCATACAAAAACATTCAGTACTTC. Full variable domain (remainder filled in from reference TRBV18 and TRBJ2-4): NAGVMQNPRHLVRRRGQEARLRCSPMKGHSHVYWYRQLPEEGLKFMVYLQKENIIDESGMPKERFSAEFPKEGPSILRIQQVVRGDSAAYFCASSPPGQPYKNIQYFGAGTRLSVL.

A word on this clone: The sample holds other DNA sequences that translate to the same CDR3. CDR3 nucleotide sequence: TGCGCCAGCAGCTTGGGCCAGGGAGAGACCCAGTACTTC. Its translation: CASSLGQGETQYF. The chain recombines TRBV5-1 with TRBJ2-5; tentative D call: TRBD1 (5 bases). CDR1 and CDR2 (germline): SGHRS, YFSETQ. The germline V and J ends were trimmed by 0 bases and 4 bases, with 7 bases remaining between them. There are 13 residues in the CDR3.

The chain has TRBV6-6 and TRBJ2-7; D assignment may be TRBD1 or TRBD2 (5 bases each). V gave up 5 bases and J gave up 2 bases, with 13 bases separating them. CDR1 is MNHNY, CDR2 SVGAGI, per germline (reference sequence). The CDR3 runs to 14 residues. CDR3 nucleotides: TGTGCCAGCAGTCGGGACGGCCCTCCCTACGAGCAGTACTTC. Translated: CASSRDGPPYEQYF.

This chain uses TRBV19 with TRBJ1-2; perhaps TRBD1 as D (6 bases). CDR1 LNHDA and CDR2 SQIVND come from the germline V gene (reference sequence). The CDR3 totals 15 residues. The V and J ends lost 5 bases and 0 bases respectively, with 13 bases between them. CDR3 coding DNA: TGTGCCAGTAGTGTACAGGGAACCACTAACTATGGCTACACCTTC. Protein: CASSVQGTTNYGYTF.

This clone showed up just once. The CDR3 is CASSRSYNEQFF. The CDR3 bases are TGTGCCAGCAGTCGCTCTTACAATGAGCAGTTCTTC. The chain employs TRBV6-1 and TRBJ2-1; D remains ambiguous. Trimming stripped 5 bases from V and 4 bases from J, with 6 bases between. Germline lookup yields CDR1 MNHNS and CDR2 SASEGT. The CDR3 covers 12 residues.

The chain links TRBV7-3 to TRBJ2-5; D may be TRBD1 (5 bases). The CDR3 length is 13 residues. Germline CDR1 is SGHTA and CDR2 is FQGTGA. V shed 2 bases and J shed 4 bases, with 8 bases lying between them. The CDR3 sequence is CASSLAGLETQYF. The CDR3 bases are TGTGCCAGCAGCTTAGCAGGGTTAGAGACCCAGTACTTC.

DNA for the CDR3: TGTGCCACCAGCAACATCCCGGGGGGAGTCGCTGAAGCTTTCTTT. Translation gives CATSNIPGGVAEAFF. The chain has TRBV15 and TRBJ1-1, with D perhaps TRBD1 (5 bases). V gave up 4 bases and J gave up 6 bases, with 18 bases separating them. CDR1 is LNHNV, CDR2 YYDKDF, per germline (reference sequence). This CDR3 has 15 residues.

The chain is built from TRBV11-2 and TRBJ2-3, with D unresolved. Germline CDR1 is SGHAT and CDR2 is FQNNGV. Trimming cost V 0 bases and J 10 bases, with 8 bases left between them. The CDR3 is 12 amino acids. For the CDR3, the DNA is TGTGCCAGCAGCTTAGATGCCTCCGCGCAGTATTTT. Its translation is CASSLDASAQYF. Based on the CDR3 plus reference TRBV11-2 and TRBJ2-3, the full variable domain is EAGVAQSPRYKIIEKRQSVAFWCNPISGHATLYWYQQILGQGPKLLIQFQNNGVVDDSQLPKDRFSAERLKGVDSTLKIQPAKLEDSAVYLCASSLDASAQYFGPGTRLTVL.

The chain carries TRBV9 and TRBJ2-7; D might be TRBD2 (6 bases). Germline values: CDR1 SGDLS, CDR2 YYNGEE. Deletions cut 0 bases from V and 7 bases from J, with 14 bases between. The CDR3 covers 14 residues. CDR3 in DNA: TGTGCCAGCAGCGTAGATTTGGGGAGGTGGGAGCAGTACTTC. This gives the protein CASSVDLGRWEQYF.